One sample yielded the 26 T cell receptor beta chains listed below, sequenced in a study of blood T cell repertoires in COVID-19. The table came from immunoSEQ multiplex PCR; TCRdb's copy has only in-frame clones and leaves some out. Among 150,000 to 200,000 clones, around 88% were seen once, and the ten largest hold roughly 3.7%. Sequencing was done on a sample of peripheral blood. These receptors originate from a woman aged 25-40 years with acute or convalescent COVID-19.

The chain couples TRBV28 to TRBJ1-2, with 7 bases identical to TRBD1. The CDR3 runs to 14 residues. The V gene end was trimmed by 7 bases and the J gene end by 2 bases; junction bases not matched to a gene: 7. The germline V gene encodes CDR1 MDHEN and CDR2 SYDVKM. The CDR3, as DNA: TGTGCCAGCAAGGGGACAGACAGGAACTATGGCTACACCTTC. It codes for CASKGTDRNYGYTF.

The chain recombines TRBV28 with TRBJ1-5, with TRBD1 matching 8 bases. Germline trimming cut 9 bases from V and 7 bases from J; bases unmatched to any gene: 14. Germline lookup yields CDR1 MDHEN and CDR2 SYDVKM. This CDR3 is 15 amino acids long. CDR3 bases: TGTGCCAGTGGAGCGACAGGGGACGGTGAGCAGCCCCAGCATTTT. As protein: CASGATGDGEQPQHF.

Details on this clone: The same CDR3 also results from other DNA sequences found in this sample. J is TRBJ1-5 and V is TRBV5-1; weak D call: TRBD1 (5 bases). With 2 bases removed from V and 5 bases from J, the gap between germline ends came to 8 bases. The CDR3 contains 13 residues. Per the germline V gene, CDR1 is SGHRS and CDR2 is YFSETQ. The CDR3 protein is CASSFGGDQPQHF. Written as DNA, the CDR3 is TGCGCCAGCAGCTTCGGGGGGGATCAGCCCCAGCATTTT.

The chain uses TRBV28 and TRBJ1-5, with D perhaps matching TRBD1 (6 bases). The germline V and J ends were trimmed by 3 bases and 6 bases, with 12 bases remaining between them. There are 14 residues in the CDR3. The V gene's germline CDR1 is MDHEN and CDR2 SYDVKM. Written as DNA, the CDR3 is TGTGCCAGCAGTTTTTCAGGGGCGGTTCAGCCCCAGCATTTT. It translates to CASSFSGAVQPQHF.

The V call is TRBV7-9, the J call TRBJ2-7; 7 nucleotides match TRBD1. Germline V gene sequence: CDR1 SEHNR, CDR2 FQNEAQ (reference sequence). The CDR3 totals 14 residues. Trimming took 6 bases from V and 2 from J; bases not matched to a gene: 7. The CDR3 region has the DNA TGTGCCAGCAGTCTTACCGGGACAGCCTACGAGCAGTACTTC. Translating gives CASSLTGTAYEQYF. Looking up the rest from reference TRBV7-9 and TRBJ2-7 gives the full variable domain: DTGVSQNPRHKITKRGQNVTFRCDPISEHNRLYWYRQTLGQGPEFLTYFQNEAQLEKSRLLSDRFSAERPKGSFSTLEIQRTEQGDSAMYLCASSLTGTAYEQYFGPGTRLTVT.

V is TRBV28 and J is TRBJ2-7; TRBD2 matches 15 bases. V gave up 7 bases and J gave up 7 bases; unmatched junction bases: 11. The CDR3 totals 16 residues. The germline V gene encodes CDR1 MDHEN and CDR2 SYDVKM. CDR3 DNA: TGTGCCAGCACCTCGGGACTAGCGGGAGGATGGGGGGAGCAGTACTTC. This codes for CASTSGLAGGWGEQYF. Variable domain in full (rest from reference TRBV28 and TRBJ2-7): DVKVTQSSRYLVKRTGEKVFLECVQDMDHENMFWYRQDPGLGLRLIYFSYDVKMKEKGDIPEGYSVSREKKERFSLILESASTNQTSMYLCASTSGLAGGWGEQYFGPGTRLTVT.

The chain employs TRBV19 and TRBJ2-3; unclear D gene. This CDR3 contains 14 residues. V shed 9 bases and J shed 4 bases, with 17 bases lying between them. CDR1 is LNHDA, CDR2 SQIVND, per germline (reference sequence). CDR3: CASVDHLGADTQYF. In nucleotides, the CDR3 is TGTGCCAGCGTCGACCACTTAGGAGCAGATACGCAGTATTTT.

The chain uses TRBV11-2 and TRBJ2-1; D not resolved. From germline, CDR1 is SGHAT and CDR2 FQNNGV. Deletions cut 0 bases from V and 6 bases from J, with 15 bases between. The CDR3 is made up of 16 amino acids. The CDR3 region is CASSLESYPPANEQFF. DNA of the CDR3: TGTGCCAGCAGCTTAGAATCCTACCCCCCCGCCAATGAGCAGTTCTTC.

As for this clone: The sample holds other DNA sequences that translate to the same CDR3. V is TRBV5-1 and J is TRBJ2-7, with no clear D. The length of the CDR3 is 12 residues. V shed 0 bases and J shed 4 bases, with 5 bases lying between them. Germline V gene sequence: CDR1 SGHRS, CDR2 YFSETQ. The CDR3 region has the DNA TGCGCCAGCAGCTTGGACAGATACGAGCAGTACTTC. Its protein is CASSLDRYEQYF.

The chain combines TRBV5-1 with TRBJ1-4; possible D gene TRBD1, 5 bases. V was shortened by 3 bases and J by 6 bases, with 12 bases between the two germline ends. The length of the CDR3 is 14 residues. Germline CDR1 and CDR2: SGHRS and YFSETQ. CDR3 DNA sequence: TGCGCCAGCAGCTGGGAGGGGCCCGATGAAAAACTGTTTTTT. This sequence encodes CASSWEGPDEKLFF.

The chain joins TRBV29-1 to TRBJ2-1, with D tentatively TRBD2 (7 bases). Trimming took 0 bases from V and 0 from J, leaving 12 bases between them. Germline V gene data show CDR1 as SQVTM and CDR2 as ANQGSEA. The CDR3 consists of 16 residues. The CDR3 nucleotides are TGCAGCGTTGAAGATGGGGGGGCCAGCTCCTACAATGAGCAGTTCTTC. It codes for CSVEDGGASSYNEQFF.

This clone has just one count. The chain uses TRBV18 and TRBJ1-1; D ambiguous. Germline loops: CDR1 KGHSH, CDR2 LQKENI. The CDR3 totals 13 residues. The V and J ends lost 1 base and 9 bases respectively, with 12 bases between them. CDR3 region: CASSPRVTNKAFF. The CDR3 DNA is TGTGCCAGCTCACCACGAGTAACCAATAAAGCTTTCTTT. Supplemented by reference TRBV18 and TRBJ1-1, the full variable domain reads NAGVMQNPRHLVRRRGQEARLRCSPMKGHSHVYWYRQLPEEGLKFMVYLQKENIIDESGMPKERFSAEFPKEGPSILRIQQVVRGDSAAYFCASSPRVTNKAFFGQGTRLTVV.

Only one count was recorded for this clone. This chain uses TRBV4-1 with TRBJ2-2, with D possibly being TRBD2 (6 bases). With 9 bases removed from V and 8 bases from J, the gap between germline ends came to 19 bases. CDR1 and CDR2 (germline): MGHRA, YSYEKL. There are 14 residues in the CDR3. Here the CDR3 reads CASSRLDSEGELFF. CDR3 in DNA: TGCGCCAGTTCCAGACTAGACTCTGAGGGGGAGCTGTTTTTT.

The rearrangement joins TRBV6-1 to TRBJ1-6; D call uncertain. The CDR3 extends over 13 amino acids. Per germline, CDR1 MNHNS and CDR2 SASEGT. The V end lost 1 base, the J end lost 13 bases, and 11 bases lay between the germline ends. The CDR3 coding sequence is TGTGCCAGCAGTGAAGTAAGGAGTTCTCCCCTCCACTTT. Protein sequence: CASSEVRSSPLHF.

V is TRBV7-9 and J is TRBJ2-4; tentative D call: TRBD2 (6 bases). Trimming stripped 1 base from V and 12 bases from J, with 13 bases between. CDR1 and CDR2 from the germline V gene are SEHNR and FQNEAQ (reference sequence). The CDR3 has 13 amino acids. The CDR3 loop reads CASSLDSSGYQYF. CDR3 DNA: TGTGCCAGCAGCTTAGACTCGAGCGGGTATCAGTACTTC.

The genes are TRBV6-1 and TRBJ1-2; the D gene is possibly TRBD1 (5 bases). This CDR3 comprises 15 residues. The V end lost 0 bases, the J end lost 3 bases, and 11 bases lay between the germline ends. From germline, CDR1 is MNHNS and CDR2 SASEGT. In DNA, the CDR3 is TGTGCCAGCAGTGAAGCGCGGGGCAGCTACTATGGCTACACCTTC. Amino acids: CASSEARGSYYGYTF.

CDR3 coding DNA: TGTGCCAGTAGTGTGACGCTAACAGTTTATAGCAATCAGCCCCAGCATTTT. It specifies CASSVTLTVYSNQPQHF. V is TRBV19 and J is TRBJ1-5, with unresolved D. Germline CDR1 reads LNHDA; CDR2 reads SQIVND (reference sequence). The CDR3 extends over 17 amino acids. V was pared by 5 bases and J by 0 bases, with 17 bases between.

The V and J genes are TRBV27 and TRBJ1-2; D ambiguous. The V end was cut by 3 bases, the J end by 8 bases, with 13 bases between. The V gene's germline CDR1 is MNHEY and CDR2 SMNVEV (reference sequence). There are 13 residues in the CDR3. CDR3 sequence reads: CASSFSAVSGYTF. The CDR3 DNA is TGTGCCAGCAGTTTCTCCGCGGTTTCCGGCTACACCTTC.

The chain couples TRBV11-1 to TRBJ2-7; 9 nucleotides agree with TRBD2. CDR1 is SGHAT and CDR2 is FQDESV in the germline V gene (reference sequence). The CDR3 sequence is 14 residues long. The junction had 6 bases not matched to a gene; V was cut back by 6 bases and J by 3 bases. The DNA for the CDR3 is TGTGCCAGCAGGAGTAGCGGGAGCTTCTACGAGCAGTACTTC. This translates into CASRSSGSFYEQYF.

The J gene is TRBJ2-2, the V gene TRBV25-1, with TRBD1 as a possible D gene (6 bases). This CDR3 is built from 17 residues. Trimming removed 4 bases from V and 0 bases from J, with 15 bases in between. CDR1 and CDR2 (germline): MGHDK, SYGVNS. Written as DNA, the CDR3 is TGTGCCAGCAGTGTCCTTAGGGGGAGTACGAACACCGGGGAGCTGTTTTTT. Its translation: CASSVLRGSTNTGELFF. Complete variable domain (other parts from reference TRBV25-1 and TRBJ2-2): EADIYQTPRYLVIGTGKKITLECSQTMGHDKMYWYQQDPGMELHLIHYSYGVNSTEKGDLSSESTVSRIRTEHFPLTLESARPSHTSQYLCASSVLRGSTNTGELFFGEGSRLTVL.

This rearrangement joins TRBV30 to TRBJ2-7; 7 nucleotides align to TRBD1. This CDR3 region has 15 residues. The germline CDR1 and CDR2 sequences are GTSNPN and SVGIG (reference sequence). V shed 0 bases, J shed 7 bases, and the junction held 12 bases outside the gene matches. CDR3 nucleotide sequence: TGTGCCTGGAGTGTTGTCCCAACAGGGGCTTGGGAGCAGTACTTC. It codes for CAWSVVPTGAWEQYF. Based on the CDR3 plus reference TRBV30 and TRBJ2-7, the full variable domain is SQTIHQWPATLVQPVGSPLSLECTVEGTSNPNLYWYRQAAGRGLQLLFYSVGIGQISSEVPQNLSASRPQDRQFILSSKKLLLSDSGFYLCAWSVVPTGAWEQYFGPGTRLTVT.

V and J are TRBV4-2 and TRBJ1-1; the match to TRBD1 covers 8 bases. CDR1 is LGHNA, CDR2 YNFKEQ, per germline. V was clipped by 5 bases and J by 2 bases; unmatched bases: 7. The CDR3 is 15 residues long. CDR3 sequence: CASSTQGARNTEAFF. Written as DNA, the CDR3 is TGTGCCAGCAGCACGCAGGGGGCAAGAAACACTGAAGCTTTCTTT.

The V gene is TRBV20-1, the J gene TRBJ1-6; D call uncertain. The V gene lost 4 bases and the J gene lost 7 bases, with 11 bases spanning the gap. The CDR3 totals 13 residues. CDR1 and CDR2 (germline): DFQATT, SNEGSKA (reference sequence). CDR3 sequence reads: CSATDPTNSPLHF. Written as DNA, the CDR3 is TGCAGTGCTACTGACCCGACAAATTCACCCCTCCACTTT.

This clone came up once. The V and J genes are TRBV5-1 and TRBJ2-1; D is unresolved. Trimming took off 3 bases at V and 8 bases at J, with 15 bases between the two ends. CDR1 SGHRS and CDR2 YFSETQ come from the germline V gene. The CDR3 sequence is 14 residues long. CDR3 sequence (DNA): TGCGCCAGCAGCTGGATAGAACCTCGGGATGAGCAGTTCTTC. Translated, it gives CASSWIEPRDEQFF.

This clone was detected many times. The CDR3 protein is CASSRPGLATYEQYF. CDR3 DNA sequence: TGTGCCAGCAGTAGACCGGGACTAGCGACCTACGAGCAGTACTTC. The chain links TRBV28 to TRBJ2-7, with TRBD2 matching over 10 bases. The V gene's germline CDR1 is MDHEN and CDR2 SYDVKM. V lost 5 bases to trimming and J lost 2 bases; unmatched junction nucleotides: 6. The CDR3 is 15 residues long.

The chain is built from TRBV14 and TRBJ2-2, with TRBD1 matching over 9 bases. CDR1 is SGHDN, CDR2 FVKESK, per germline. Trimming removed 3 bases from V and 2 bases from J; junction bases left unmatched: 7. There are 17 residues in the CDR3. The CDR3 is CASSQRTGVTNTGELFF. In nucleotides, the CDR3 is TGTGCCAGCAGCCAGAGGACAGGGGTGACAAACACCGGGGAGCTGTTTTTT.